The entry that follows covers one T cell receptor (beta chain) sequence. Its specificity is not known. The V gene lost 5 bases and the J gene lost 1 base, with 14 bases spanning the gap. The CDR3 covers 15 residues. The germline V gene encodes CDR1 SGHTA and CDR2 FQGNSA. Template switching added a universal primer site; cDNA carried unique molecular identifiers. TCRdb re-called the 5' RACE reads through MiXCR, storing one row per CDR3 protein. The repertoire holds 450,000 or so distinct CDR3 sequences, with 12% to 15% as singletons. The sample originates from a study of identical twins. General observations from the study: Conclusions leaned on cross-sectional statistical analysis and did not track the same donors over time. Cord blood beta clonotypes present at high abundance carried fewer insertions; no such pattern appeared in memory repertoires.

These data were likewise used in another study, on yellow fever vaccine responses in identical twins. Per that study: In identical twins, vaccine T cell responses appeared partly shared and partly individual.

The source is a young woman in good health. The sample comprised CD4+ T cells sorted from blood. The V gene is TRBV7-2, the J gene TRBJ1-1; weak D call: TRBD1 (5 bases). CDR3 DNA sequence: TGTGCCAGCAGCGCCCCAGGGAGTTGGAACACTGAAGCTTTCTTT. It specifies CASSAPGSWNTEAFF.